The 22 T cell receptor beta chains presented below share a single source sample, sequenced in a study of cytomegalovirus exposure and HLA in healthy donors. PCR amplification relied on 60 Vbeta primers (plus 13 Jbeta primers). Sequenced by immunoSEQ multiplex PCR; TCRdb stores in-frame clones only, minus some. Among about 130,000 clones, about 84% were seen once, and the ten largest hold about 3.9%. Material for sequencing was PBMCs. The receptors derive from a man in his late teens or twenties in good health and CMV-seropositive.

The chain links TRBV5-4 to TRBJ2-6, with 7 bases matching TRBD1. CDR1 is SGHNT, CDR2 YYREEE, per germline (reference sequence). The CDR3 extends over 17 amino acids. V lost 2 bases to trimming and J lost 0 bases; unmatched junction nucleotides: 5. CDR3 sequence reads: CASSLGGPHSGANVLTF. The CDR3 DNA sequence: TGTGCCAGCAGCTTAGGGGGCCCCCACTCTGGGGCCAACGTCCTGACTTTC. The whole variable domain, filled in from reference TRBV5-4 and TRBJ2-6, reads ETGVTQSPTHLIKTRGQQVTLRCSSQSGHNTVSWYQQALGQGPQFIFQYYREEENGRGNFPPRFSGLQFPNYSSELNVNALELDDSALYLCASSLGGPHSGANVLTFGAGSRLTVL.

The rearrangement links TRBV7-2 to TRBJ1-6; the match to TRBD1 covers 8 bases. Germline CDR1 is SGHTA and CDR2 is FQGNSA. There are 17 residues in the CDR3. Unmatched junction bases numbered 6, after V lost 1 base and J lost 4 bases. CDR3 DNA: TGTGCCAGCAGCTTAGGGACAGGGAATAGGTATAATTCACCCCTCCACTTT. Translation: CASSLGTGNRYNSPLHF.

Here the CDR3 DNA reads TGCGCCAGCAGCCAAACAGGCTTAGGCACTGAAGCTTTCTTT. Its translation: CASSQTGLGTEAFF. This sequence joins TRBV4-1 and TRBJ1-1; tentative D call: TRBD1 (5 bases). The CDR3 is 14 amino acids. V lost 2 bases to trimming and J lost 4 bases, with 11 bases between them. Per germline, CDR1 MGHRA and CDR2 YSYEKL.

The CDR3: CASSVVGGTSGGAAYEQYF. As DNA, the CDR3 is TGTGCCAGCAGCGTAGTGGGGGGAACTAGCGGGGGGGCGGCCTACGAGCAGTACTTC. The chain has TRBV9 and TRBJ2-7; 13 nucleotides match TRBD2. There are 19 residues in the CDR3. Germline assignment: CDR1 SGDLS and CDR2 YYNGEE. J gave up 2 bases and V 0 bases, and 11 bases lay outside the gene matches.

V and J are TRBV6-5 and TRBJ2-5, with 8 bases that match TRBD2. V trimming: 6 bases; J trimming: 0 bases; junction bases outside the gene matches: 6. Per germline, CDR1 MNHEY and CDR2 SVGAGI. This CDR3 spans 15 amino acids. The CDR3 DNA reads TGTGCCAGCAGCCCCAGCGGGAGACACCAAGAGACCCAGTACTTC. Protein sequence: CASSPSGRHQETQYF.

J is TRBJ2-1 and V is TRBV7-2; TRBD1 might be the D (6 bases). Germline V CDR1 and CDR2: SGHTA, FQGNSA. V was pared by 0 bases and J by 5 bases, with 20 bases between. The CDR3 spans 18 residues. CDR3 region: CASSLAGAVLSRNNEQFF. DNA for the CDR3: TGTGCCAGCAGCTTAGCGGGGGCCGTATTATCCCGGAACAATGAGCAGTTCTTC.

The rearrangement uses TRBV10-3 and TRBJ2-7, with 8 bases identical to TRBD1. V lost 6 bases to trimming and J lost 2 bases; unmatched junction nucleotides: 6. The CDR3 has 14 residues. Germline lookup yields CDR1 ENHRY and CDR2 SYGVKD. CDR3: CAIRGRGPPYEQYF. Written as DNA, the CDR3 is TGTGCCATCAGGGGCAGGGGGCCCCCCTACGAGCAGTACTTC.

This clone was seen once. Other DNA sequences in the sample encode the same CDR3. The V call is TRBV19, the J call TRBJ1-1; possibly TRBD1 for D (5 bases). The germline V and J ends were trimmed by 2 bases and 1 base, with 8 bases remaining between them. The CDR3 has 14 amino acids. CDR1 LNHDA and CDR2 SQIVND come from the germline V gene (reference sequence). CDR3 sequence: CASSIRGGNTEAFF. DNA of the CDR3: TGTGCCAGTAGTATACGGGGGGGGAACACTGAAGCTTTCTTT.

This sequence joins TRBV7-8 and TRBJ2-3; no clear D gene. Trimming removed 2 bases at V and 3 bases at J, with 12 bases between. CDR3 length: 15 amino acids. Germline V lookup: CDR1 SGHVS, CDR2 FQNEAQ. The CDR3 DNA reads TGTGCCAGCAGCTTATCGGATGGGCGTACAGATACGCAGTATTTT. It codes for CASSLSDGRTDTQYF.

The chain is built from TRBV7-6 and TRBJ2-5; tentatively, D is TRBD1 (6 bases). CDR3 size: 14 residues. Germline CDR1 is SGHVS and CDR2 is FNYEAQ. Trimming shortened V by 3 bases and J by 3 bases, and 11 bases separated the two germline ends. The CDR3 DNA is TGTGCCAGCAGCTTGACAGGTGGCAAAGAGACCCAGTACTTC. This codes for CASSLTGGKETQYF.

This clone was found a few times. The rearrangement links TRBV6-5 to TRBJ1-5, with a weak D call TRBD1 (6 bases). The V and J ends lost 6 bases and 0 bases respectively, with 12 bases between them. The germline V gene has CDR1 MNHEY and CDR2 SVGAGI. The CDR3 contains 15 residues. Here the CDR3 reads CASSRGQFSNQPQHF. CDR3 nucleotide sequence: TGTGCCAGCAGCCGTGGACAGTTTAGCAATCAGCCCCAGCATTTT.

V gene TRBV5-4 combines with J gene TRBJ2-7; 7 nucleotides match TRBD2. Germline values: CDR1 SGHNT, CDR2 YYREEE (reference sequence). CDR3 length: 14 residues. The CDR3 region is CVAHGAGDRYEQYF. The CDR3 bases are TGTGTGGCGCACGGGGCGGGGGATCGCTACGAGCAGTACTTC.

The chain joins TRBV5-1 to TRBJ2-1, with TRBD2 identical over 7 bases. This CDR3 has 16 amino acids. V lost 3 bases, J lost 0 bases, and 6 bases stayed unmatched. Looked up from germline, CDR1 is SGHRS and CDR2 is YFSETQ. This CDR3 is CASSSTGGSSYNEQFF. DNA of the CDR3: TGCGCCAGCAGCTCAACCGGGGGGAGCTCCTACAATGAGCAGTTCTTC.

V gene TRBV19 combines with J gene TRBJ2-3, with 8 positions matching TRBD1. V lost 3 bases and J lost 3; bases outside the gene matches: 8. The CDR3 runs to 16 residues. Germline values: CDR1 LNHDA, CDR2 SQIVND (reference sequence). The CDR3 spells CASSIPAGGGTDTQYF. The CDR3 DNA reads TGTGCCAGTAGTATCCCTGCAGGGGGCGGAACAGATACGCAGTATTTT.

The chain joins TRBV27 to TRBJ2-3, with D hard to call. CDR1 is MNHEY, CDR2 SMNVEV, per germline (reference sequence). V was trimmed by 4 bases and J by 3 bases, leaving 11 bases between them. The CDR3 runs 14 residues. Here the CDR3 reads CASSSLVSTDTQYF. The CDR3 bases are TGTGCCAGCAGTTCTTTAGTATCAACAGATACGCAGTATTTT.

This clone was detected only once. V is TRBV6-1 and J is TRBJ2-7, with TRBD1 matching 7 bases. From germline, CDR1 is MNHNS and CDR2 SASEGT. The CDR3 is made up of 14 amino acids. The V and J ends lost 5 bases and 6 bases, in that order; junction bases with no gene match: 10. CDR3 region: CASSKGQINSEQYF. In DNA, the CDR3 is TGTGCCAGCAGTAAGGGACAGATTAATTCCGAGCAGTACTTC.

For this clone: Compared with germline, one end of the junction differs, possibly owing to a read error. The chain recombines TRBV6-1 with TRBJ2-1; D is uncertain. CDR3 length equals 15 residues. CDR1 and CDR2 (germline): MNHNS, SASEGT. The CDR3 DNA sequence: TGTGCCAGCAGTGAAGTTCCCTATCCCCGGGTAGTAGCCGTCTTC. It specifies CASSEVPYPRVVAVF.

This chain connects TRBV27 to TRBJ1-1; perhaps TRBD1 as D (6 bases). CDR3 length: 13 residues. Germline values: CDR1 MNHEY, CDR2 SMNVEV (reference sequence). Trimming left V 4 bases short and J 5 bases short, with 11 bases between. In DNA, the CDR3 is TGTGCCAGCAGTTCCCAGGGGCGGACTGAAGCTTTCTTT. Encoded protein: CASSSQGRTEAFF.

This chain uses TRBV19 with TRBJ2-1, with D perhaps matching TRBD1 (6 bases). This CDR3 has 13 residues. V dropped 5 bases and J dropped 5 bases, with 10 bases sitting between them. Germline-derived CDR1 and CDR2 are LNHDA and SQIVND (reference sequence). CDR3 in DNA: TGTGCCAGTAGTCTAAACAGGGACAATGAGCAGTTCTTC. Its protein is CASSLNRDNEQFF. The full variable domain, its missing parts supplied by reference TRBV19 and TRBJ2-1, is DGGITQSPKYLFRKEGQNVTLSCEQNLNHDAMYWYRQDPGQGLRLIYYSQIVNDFQKGDIAEGYSVSREKKESFPLTVTSAQKNPTAFYLCASSLNRDNEQFFGPGTRLTVL.

This chain links TRBV4-2 with TRBJ2-3; 10 bases line up with TRBD2. Trimming at V came to 4 bases and at J to 1 base, leaving 2 bases not matched to a gene. Germline CDR1 is LGHNA and CDR2 is YNFKEQ. This CDR3 has 15 amino acids. In DNA, the CDR3 is TGTGCCAGCAGCCCCCTAGCGGGGGGCACAGATACGCAGTATTTT. Its translation: CASSPLAGGTDTQYF.

As to this clone: Relative to the germline gene, one junction end is altered; a read error may explain this. This chain connects TRBV7-9 to TRBJ2-3; 10 bases fit TRBD1. The CDR3 is 16 residues long. The germline V gene has CDR1 SEHNR and CDR2 FQNEAQ (reference sequence). CDR3 sequence (DNA): TGTTCCAGCAGCCAACCAGACAGGGGGCGATCGGATACGCAGTATTTT. It is translated as CSSSQPDRGRSDTQYF. The full variable domain, its missing parts supplied by reference TRBV7-9 and TRBJ2-3, is DTGVSQNPRHKITKRGQNVTFRCDPISEHNRLYWYRQTLGQGPEFLTYFQNEAQLEKSRLLSDRFSAERPKGSFSTLEIQRTEQGDSAMYLCSSSQPDRGRSDTQYFGPGTRLTVL.

The chain combines TRBV5-6 with TRBJ1-3; D is unclear. Germline V gives CDR1 SGHDT, CDR2 YYEEEE. This CDR3 has 13 residues. V was trimmed by 4 bases and J by 0 bases, leaving 5 bases between them. The CDR3 bases are TGTGCCAGCAGCCGTTACTCTGGAAACACCATATATTTT. It is translated as CASSRYSGNTIYF. Based on the CDR3 plus reference TRBV5-6 and TRBJ1-3, the full variable domain is DAGVTQSPTHLIKTRGQQVTLRCSPKSGHDTVSWYQQALGQGPQFIFQYYEEEERQRGNFPDRFSGHQFPNYSSELNVNALLLGDSALYLCASSRYSGNTIYFGEGSWLTVV.